Listed below are T cell receptor beta chains from one sample, sequenced in a study of glioma-infiltrating T cells after dendritic cell vaccination. TCRdb's table, derived via immunoSEQ multiplex PCR, lists solely in-frame clones and lacks some. The sample gives tens of thousands of clones, over 80% of which show up once; less than 8% is in the top ten. The material was blood, obtained after dendritic cell vaccination. The receptors shown here come from a human donor with glioblastoma. CDR3s include the opening cysteine and the closing phenylalanine or tryptophan. A D gene is named only where the DNA matches it firmly. Size values are once, few and many counts, or a class for expanded clones, and some rows have none.

j_gene: TRBJ1-2; v_gene: TRBV5-4; abundance: -; d_gene: TRBD1; CDR3nt: TGTGCCAGCAGCTTCCGGGAGGGGGCGGATGGCTACACCTTC; CDR3aa: CASSFREGADGYTF
j_gene: TRBJ2-7; v_gene: TRBV19; abundance: -; d_gene: TRBD2; CDR3nt: TGTGCCAGTAGTAGCGGGGGGGGCTACGAGCAGTACTTC; CDR3aa: CASSSGGGYEQYF
j_gene: TRBJ1-1; v_gene: TRBV28; abundance: -; d_gene: -; CDR3nt: TGTGCCAGCAGCAGAAATACAAACCCTGAAGCTTTCTTT; CDR3aa: CASSRNTNPEAFF
j_gene: TRBJ1-2; v_gene: TRBV27; abundance: -; d_gene: TRBD1; CDR3nt: TGTGCCAGCAGCACCTCGACAGGGGGGAATTATGGCTACACCTTC; CDR3aa: CASSTSTGGNYGYTF
j_gene: TRBJ2-7; v_gene: TRBV4-3; abundance: once; d_gene: -; CDR3nt: TGCGCCAGCAGCCCCCTCGAGTCAGACATCCTATACGAGCAGTACTTC; CDR3aa: CASSPLESDILYEQYF
j_gene: TRBJ2-6; v_gene: TRBV5-1; abundance: -; d_gene: -; CDR3nt: TGCGCCAGCAGCCTAAGACAGGCTTCAGCTGGGGCCAACGTCCTGACTTTC; CDR3aa: CASSLRQASAGANVLTF
j_gene: TRBJ1-4; v_gene: TRBV19; abundance: -; d_gene: -; CDR3nt: TGTGCCAGTAGTATTCCGACTACGGGTGCAAAACTGTTTTTT; CDR3aa: CASSIPTTGAKLFF
j_gene: TRBJ1-2; v_gene: TRBV6-6; abundance: few; d_gene: -; CDR3nt: TGTGCCAGCAGTTACTCCAACAGTAACTATGGCTACACCTTC; CDR3aa: CASSYSNSNYGYTF
j_gene: TRBJ2-6; v_gene: TRBV6-5; abundance: -; d_gene: -; CDR3nt: TGTGCCAGCACTATTTCTGGGGCCAACGTCCTGACTTTC; CDR3aa: CASTISGANVLTF
j_gene: TRBJ1-2; v_gene: TRBV6-1; abundance: -; d_gene: TRBD1; CDR3nt: TGTGCCAGCCGACCGACAGGGAGACCCAACTATGGCTACACCTTC; CDR3aa: CASRPTGRPNYGYTF
j_gene: TRBJ1-1; v_gene: TRBV6-5; abundance: -; d_gene: TRBD1; CDR3nt: TGTGCCAGCAGAAAGGGACAGAGGAACACTGAAGCTTTCTTT; CDR3aa: CASRKGQRNTEAFF
j_gene: TRBJ1-3; v_gene: TRBV6-5; abundance: -; d_gene: -; CDR3nt: TGTGCCAGCAGGAAACAACCTCTGGCTGGAAACACCATATATTTT; CDR3aa: CASRKQPLAGNTIYF
j_gene: TRBJ1-3; v_gene: TRBV7-9; abundance: -; d_gene: TRBD1; CDR3nt: TGTGCCAGCAGCCGAGGGACAGCAGTAAACACCATATATTTT; CDR3aa: CASSRGTAVNTIYF
j_gene: TRBJ2-7; v_gene: TRBV18; abundance: -; d_gene: TRBD1; CDR3nt: TGTGCCAGCTCACCTCGAACCCCGGGACAGGGGGCCTACGAGCAGTACTTC; CDR3aa: CASSPRTPGQGAYEQYF
j_gene: TRBJ2-1; v_gene: TRBV5-4; abundance: -; d_gene: TRBD1; CDR3nt: TGTGCCAGCAGCCCGACAGGGGAAGATGAGCAGTTCTTC; CDR3aa: CASSPTGEDEQFF
j_gene: TRBJ2-7; v_gene: TRBV10-3; abundance: -; d_gene: TRBD2; CDR3nt: TGTGCCACACACTCCGGACTAGCGGGGGCCCGCGAGCAGTACTTC; CDR3aa: CATHSGLAGAREQYF
j_gene: TRBJ2-7; v_gene: TRBV18; abundance: few; d_gene: TRBD2; CDR3nt: TGTGCCAGCTCCCCGGGAGGGCCCTACGAGCAGTACTTC; CDR3aa: CASSPGGPYEQYF
j_gene: TRBJ1-2; v_gene: TRBV30; abundance: once; d_gene: -; CDR3nt: TGTGCCTGGAGTGTAGATGGAGATGGCTACACCTTC; CDR3aa: CAWSVDGDGYTF
j_gene: TRBJ2-7; v_gene: TRBV11-2; abundance: -; d_gene: TRBD1; CDR3nt: TGTGCCAGCAGCCCTACAGAGACAGGGCTCTACGAGCAGTACTTC; CDR3aa: CASSPTETGLYEQYF
j_gene: TRBJ2-1; v_gene: TRBV7-2; abundance: -; d_gene: -; CDR3nt: TGTGCCAGCAGCTTAGGGCGGGGTATAAACGGGTACAATGAGCAGTTCTTC; CDR3aa: CASSLGRGINGYNEQFF
j_gene: TRBJ2-7; v_gene: TRBV5-5; abundance: -; d_gene: TRBD1; CDR3nt: TGTGCCAGCAGCTTAGGACAGGCCTCCTACGAGCAGTACTTC; CDR3aa: CASSLGQASYEQYF
j_gene: TRBJ1-6; v_gene: TRBV4-2; abundance: -; d_gene: TRBD1; CDR3nt: TGTGCCAGCAGCCAAGATTCTAACGACAGGGGTGTTTCACCCCTCCACTTT; CDR3aa: CASSQDSNDRGVSPLHF
j_gene: TRBJ2-7; v_gene: TRBV19; abundance: -; d_gene: -; CDR3nt: TGTGCCAGTAGTACGGACTTCCGGAGCTCCTACGAGCAGTACTTC; CDR3aa: CASSTDFRSSYEQYF
j_gene: TRBJ1-5; v_gene: TRBV19; abundance: -; d_gene: -; CDR3nt: TGTGCCAGTAGTGGGGGGACTCCCAGTGTGGGAAATCAGCCCCAGCATTTT; CDR3aa: CASSGGTPSVGNQPQHF
j_gene: TRBJ1-1; v_gene: TRBV7-3; abundance: -; d_gene: TRBD1; CDR3nt: TGTGCCAGCAGCCAGACAGGGACCCCTGAAGCTTTCTTT; CDR3aa: CASSQTGTPEAFF
j_gene: TRBJ1-2; v_gene: TRBV9; abundance: -; d_gene: -; CDR3nt: TGTGCCAGCAGCGTAGCGTCGGAGGCCTATGGCTACACCTTC; CDR3aa: CASSVASEAYGYTF
j_gene: TRBJ2-1; v_gene: TRBV19; abundance: -; d_gene: -; CDR3nt: TGTGCCAGTAGTATACCCCGGTACAATGAGCAGTTCTTC; CDR3aa: CASSIPRYNEQFF
j_gene: TRBJ1-2; v_gene: TRBV4-3; abundance: -; d_gene: TRBD1; CDR3nt: TGCGCCAGCAGCCAAACCTCCCAGGGGGCGGTTGGCTACACCTTC; CDR3aa: CASSQTSQGAVGYTF
j_gene: TRBJ1-2; v_gene: TRBV19; abundance: -; d_gene: -; CDR3nt: TGTGCCAGTAGTATAGTAGGTGACTTCTATGGCTACACCTTC; CDR3aa: CASSIVGDFYGYTF
j_gene: TRBJ1-1; v_gene: TRBV19; abundance: -; d_gene: TRBD1; CDR3nt: TGTGCCAGTAGTATAGACCCGGGACAGGGTGAGGTCCCTGAAGCTTTCTTT; CDR3aa: CASSIDPGQGEVPEAFF
j_gene: TRBJ2-1; v_gene: TRBV19; abundance: -; d_gene: -; CDR3nt: TGTGCCAGTAGTATAGTCAGCGTCTTTCGGGAGCCCTACAATGAGCAGTTCTTC; CDR3aa: CASSIVSVFREPYNEQFF
j_gene: TRBJ1-3; v_gene: TRBV4-1; abundance: -; d_gene: -; CDR3nt: TGCGCCAGCAGCCAAGTGGACTTGAGTGGAAACACCATATATTTT; CDR3aa: CASSQVDLSGNTIYF
j_gene: TRBJ1-2; v_gene: TRBV18; abundance: -; d_gene: TRBD1; CDR3nt: TGTGCCAGCTCACCACTGAGGGGGCGCACGGGCTATGGCTACACCTTC; CDR3aa: CASSPLRGRTGYGYTF
j_gene: TRBJ2-5; v_gene: TRBV15; abundance: few; d_gene: TRBD1; CDR3nt: TGTGCCACCAGCAGAGGGACAGGCCAAGAGACCCAGTACTTC; CDR3aa: CATSRGTGQETQYF
j_gene: TRBJ1-1; v_gene: TRBV18; abundance: -; d_gene: -; CDR3nt: TGTGCCAGCTCACCAGGGGCCAAATCTGAAGCTTTCTTT; CDR3aa: CASSPGAKSEAFF
j_gene: TRBJ2-1; v_gene: TRBV10-3; abundance: -; d_gene: TRBD1; CDR3nt: TGTGCCATCAGTGAGTTTCCACCCGACAGGGGGCTTTACAATGAGCAGTTCTTC; CDR3aa: CAISEFPPDRGLYNEQFF
j_gene: TRBJ2-5; v_gene: TRBV25-1; abundance: -; d_gene: -; CDR3nt: TGTGCCAGCAGTGAAAGGTGGCGGCAAGAGACCCAGTACTTC; CDR3aa: CASSERWRQETQYF
j_gene: TRBJ2-2; v_gene: TRBV2; abundance: -; d_gene: TRBD2; CDR3nt: TGTGCCAGCAGTGGGGGACTAGCCCACACCGGGGAGCTGTTTTTT; CDR3aa: CASSGGLAHTGELFF
j_gene: TRBJ1-1; v_gene: TRBV27; abundance: -; d_gene: TRBD1; CDR3nt: TGTGCCAGCAGTTGGGTGACAGGGGCGAACACTGAAGCTTTCTTT; CDR3aa: CASSWVTGANTEAFF
j_gene: TRBJ1-3; v_gene: TRBV5-1; abundance: -; d_gene: TRBD1; CDR3nt: TGCGCCAGCAGATTGTCGTGGACAGGGGTTGGAAACACCATATATTTT; CDR3aa: CASRLSWTGVGNTIYF
j_gene: TRBJ1-5; v_gene: TRBV5-1; abundance: few; d_gene: -; CDR3nt: TGCGCCAGCAGCCTGACAGACGGAGGGAATCAGCCCCAGCATTTT; CDR3aa: CASSLTDGGNQPQHF
j_gene: TRBJ1-5; v_gene: TRBV6-1; abundance: -; d_gene: TRBD1; CDR3nt: TGTGCCAGCAGTGCTGACAGGGCGGATCAGCCCCAGCATTTT; CDR3aa: CASSADRADQPQHF
j_gene: TRBJ2-3; v_gene: TRBV2; abundance: -; d_gene: -; CDR3nt: TGTGCCAGCAGCGCTACGGGGAGGTCTTATACGCAGTATTTT; CDR3aa: CASSATGRSYTQYF
j_gene: TRBJ2-1; v_gene: TRBV30; abundance: -; d_gene: -; CDR3nt: TGTGCCTGGAGTGTCCGGGTTGATGAGCAGTTCTTC; CDR3aa: CAWSVRVDEQFF
j_gene: TRBJ1-1; v_gene: TRBV29-1; abundance: -; d_gene: -; CDR3nt: TGCAGCGTTTGGGCGTGGAACACTGAAGCTTTCTTT; CDR3aa: CSVWAWNTEAFF
j_gene: TRBJ1-1; v_gene: TRBV5-1; abundance: -; d_gene: -; CDR3nt: TGCGCCAGCAGCCTGGATCGGGAGAACACTGAAGCTTTCTTT; CDR3aa: CASSLDRENTEAFF
j_gene: TRBJ2-3; v_gene: TRBV5-1; abundance: -; d_gene: -; CDR3nt: TGCGCCAGCAGCCTTACAGGATCCACAGATACGCAGTATTTT; CDR3aa: CASSLTGSTDTQYF
j_gene: TRBJ1-5; v_gene: TRBV9; abundance: -; d_gene: -; CDR3nt: TGTGCCAGCAGCTCTTTTCCAGGGGATTCCCAGCATTTT; CDR3aa: CASSSFPGDSQHF
j_gene: TRBJ1-2; v_gene: TRBV19; abundance: -; d_gene: TRBD1; CDR3nt: TGTGCCAGTAGTTTGGTAGGGGGCAACTATGGCTACACCTTC; CDR3aa: CASSLVGGNYGYTF
j_gene: TRBJ2-2; v_gene: TRBV5-6; abundance: -; d_gene: -; CDR3nt: TGTGCCAGCAGCCATCTTCGACAGGAGAATACCGGGGAGCTGTTTTTT; CDR3aa: CASSHLRQENTGELFF
j_gene: TRBJ2-3; v_gene: TRBV11-2; abundance: -; d_gene: TRBD1; CDR3nt: TGTGCCAGCAGCCGCCGGACAGGACTCACAGATACGCAGTATTTT; CDR3aa: CASSRRTGLTDTQYF
j_gene: TRBJ1-4; v_gene: TRBV7-2; abundance: -; d_gene: -; CDR3nt: TGTGCCAGCAGCTTAAGCAGGGGATCTTATGAAAAACTGTTTTTT; CDR3aa: CASSLSRGSYEKLFF
j_gene: TRBJ2-5; v_gene: TRBV5-1; abundance: -; d_gene: TRBD2; CDR3nt: TGCGCCAGCAGCTTGGTGGGGGACTATAGGGAGACCCAGTACTTC; CDR3aa: CASSLVGDYRETQYF
j_gene: TRBJ1-4; v_gene: TRBV4-2; abundance: -; d_gene: -; CDR3nt: TGTGCCAGCAGCTCCGTATACGGGGGGGGTCTGTTTTTT; CDR3aa: CASSSVYGGGLFF
j_gene: TRBJ2-3; v_gene: TRBV11-2; abundance: -; d_gene: -; CDR3nt: TGTGCCAGCAGCCGAAACAGAGTCACAGATACGCAGTATTTT; CDR3aa: CASSRNRVTDTQYF
j_gene: TRBJ1-1; v_gene: TRBV20-1; abundance: -; d_gene: -; CDR3nt: TGCAGTGCTGGCAAGAACACTGAAGCTTTCTTT; CDR3aa: CSAGKNTEAFF
j_gene: TRBJ1-5; v_gene: TRBV4-1; abundance: -; d_gene: -; CDR3nt: TGCGCCAGCAGCCGAGGAGGGGTTTTTGGCAATCAGCCCCAGCATTTT; CDR3aa: CASSRGGVFGNQPQHF
j_gene: TRBJ1-1; v_gene: TRBV7-3; abundance: -; d_gene: TRBD1; CDR3nt: TGTGCCAGCAGCCCGACAGGGGCAGAGACTGAAGCTTTCTTT; CDR3aa: CASSPTGAETEAFF
j_gene: TRBJ1-5; v_gene: TRBV4-3; abundance: -; d_gene: -; CDR3nt: TGCGCCAGCAGCCAAACAATAACTCAGCCCCAGCATTTT; CDR3aa: CASSQTITQPQHF